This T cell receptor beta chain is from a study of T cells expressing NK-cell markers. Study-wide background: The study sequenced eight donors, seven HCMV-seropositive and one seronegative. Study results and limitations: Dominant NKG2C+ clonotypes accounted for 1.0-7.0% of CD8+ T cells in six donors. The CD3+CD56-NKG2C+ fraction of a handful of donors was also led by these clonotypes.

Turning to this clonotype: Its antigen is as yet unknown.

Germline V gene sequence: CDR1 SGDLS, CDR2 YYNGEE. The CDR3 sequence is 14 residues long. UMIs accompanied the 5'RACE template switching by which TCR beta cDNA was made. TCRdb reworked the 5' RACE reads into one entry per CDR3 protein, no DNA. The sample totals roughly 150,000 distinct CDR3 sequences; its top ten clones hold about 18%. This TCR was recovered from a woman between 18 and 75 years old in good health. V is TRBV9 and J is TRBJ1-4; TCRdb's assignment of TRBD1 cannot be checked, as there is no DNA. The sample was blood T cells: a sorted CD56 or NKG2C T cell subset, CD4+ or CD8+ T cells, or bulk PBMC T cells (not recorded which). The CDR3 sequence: CASSPDRGGEKLFF.